These 28 T cell receptor beta chains were sequenced from one sample in a study of shared T cell receptors in the human thymus. The data were produced by immunoSEQ multiplex PCR, yet TCRdb's version contains in-frame clones alone and is incomplete. The top ten clones hold roughly 0.01% of a sample with around 730,000 clones, 70% to 90% of them seen once. Separately, the same data were catalogued under a study of human thymus T cells.

Sequencing used thymocytes. All receptors come from a girl less than two years old with a congenital heart defect.

This chain links TRBV9 with TRBJ2-1; D unresolved. This CDR3 is 14 amino acids long. Germline assignment: CDR1 SGDLS and CDR2 YYNGEE. The germline V and J ends were trimmed by 0 bases and 5 bases, with 9 bases remaining between them. The CDR3 nucleotides read TGTGCCAGCAGCGTAGCTGGCCTAGACAATGAGCAGTTCTTC. Translation gives CASSVAGLDNEQFF. The variable domain in full, with the rest retrieved from reference TRBV9 and TRBJ2-1, is DSGVTQTPKHLITATGQRVTLRCSPRSGDLSVYWYQQSLDQGLQFLIQYYNGEERAKGNILERFSAQQFPDLHSELNLSSLELGDSALYFCASSVAGLDNEQFFGPGTRLTVL.

The chain is built from TRBV7-9 and TRBJ1-2; 8 nucleotides agree with TRBD1. This CDR3 contains 16 residues. V shed 8 bases, J shed 6 bases, and the junction held 17 bases outside the gene matches. CDR1 and CDR2 (germline): SEHNR, FQNEAQ (reference sequence). The CDR3 sequence is CASRPWPANRGDGYTF. CDR3 nucleotides: TGTGCCAGCCGTCCCTGGCCCGCGAACAGGGGGGATGGCTACACCTTC.

The count of this clone is one. The gene calls are TRBV2 and TRBJ2-5; TRBD1 agrees at 7 bases. The CDR3 has 18 residues. Trimming removed 3 bases from V and 3 bases from J; junction bases left unmatched: 16. Per germline, CDR1 SNHLY and CDR2 FYNNEI. CDR3 amino acids: CASSDVVLGQNPKETQYF. In DNA, the CDR3 is TGTGCCAGCAGTGATGTTGTTTTGGGACAGAACCCCAAAGAGACCCAGTACTTC.

CDR3: CASSLVKWLPPQNTQYF. The DNA of the CDR3 is TGTGCCAGCAGCTTAGTAAAGTGGTTACCCCCACAAAATACGCAGTATTTT. The gene calls are TRBV7-9 and TRBJ2-3; D call uncertain. V lost 1 base to trimming and J lost 7 bases, with 21 bases between them. Germline assignment: CDR1 SEHNR and CDR2 FQNEAQ (reference sequence). The length of the CDR3 is 17 residues.

V usage is TRBV5-4 and J usage is TRBJ2-3; 8 nucleotides align to TRBD2. The CDR3 length is 14 residues. V shed 5 bases and J 4 bases; nucleotides not matched to a gene: 6. The germline gives CDR1 SGHNT, CDR2 YYREEE (reference sequence). The CDR3: CASRPGGPADTQYF. The CDR3 nucleotides are TGTGCCAGCAGGCCGGGGGGGCCAGCAGATACGCAGTATTTT.

The chain uses TRBV6-1 and TRBJ2-7; no definite D call. Germline CDR1 MNHNS, CDR2 SASEGT. The CDR3 consists of 14 residues. Trimming took off 3 bases at V and 4 bases at J, with 13 bases between the two ends. Here the CDR3 DNA reads TGTGCCAGCAGTGATACGGTTGTTTCTTACGAGCAGTACTTC. Its translation is CASSDTVVSYEQYF.

As concerns this clone: One junction end does not reproduce the germline sequence, and a read error may be involved. The chain is built from TRBV5-4 and TRBJ2-5; the match to TRBD2 covers 10 bases. CDR1 SGHNT and CDR2 YYREEE come from the germline V gene (reference sequence). The CDR3 totals 16 residues. As DNA, the CDR3 is TGTGCCAGCAGCTTGGATGTTAGCGGGGGGCAAGGGACCCAGTACTTC. Amino acids: CASSLDVSGGQGTQYF. Full variable domain (remainder filled in from reference TRBV5-4 and TRBJ2-5): ETGVTQSPTHLIKTRGQQVTLRCSSQSGHNTVSWYQQALGQGPQFIFQYYREEENGRGNFPPRFSGLQFPNYSSELNVNALELDDSALYLCASSLDVSGGQGTQYFGPGTRLLVL.

The rearrangement joins TRBV19 to TRBJ1-1; TRBD1 might be the D (5 bases). Trimming removed 3 bases at V and 1 base at J, with 18 bases between. Germline CDR1 reads LNHDA; CDR2 reads SQIVND (reference sequence). This CDR3 comprises 17 residues. This CDR3 reads CASSISGGWRKNTEAFF. CDR3 bases: TGTGCCAGTAGTATCAGTGGGGGGTGGCGGAAGAACACTGAAGCTTTCTTT.

The genes are TRBV29-1 and TRBJ1-1; a possible D gene is TRBD1 (6 bases). CDR1 and CDR2 (germline): SQVTM, ANQGSEA. V was shortened by 1 base and J by 3 bases, with 21 bases between the two germline ends. The CDR3 contains 17 residues. The CDR3 loop is CSVEAIRTALWDTEAFF. The CDR3 coding sequence is TGCAGCGTTGAAGCTATCCGGACAGCTCTGTGGGACACTGAAGCTTTCTTT.

The CDR3 here is CASTQWSPSEKLFF. As DNA, the CDR3 is TGTGCCAGCACCCAATGGAGTCCTTCTGAAAAACTGTTTTTT. The chain joins TRBV25-1 to TRBJ1-4; D remains unclear. CDR1 and CDR2 from the germline V gene are MGHDK and SYGVNS. Trimming shortened V by 7 bases and J by 7 bases, and 16 bases separated the two germline ends. The CDR3 sequence is 14 residues long.

The V call is TRBV7-9, the J call TRBJ1-6; the D gene is possibly TRBD1 (5 bases). This CDR3 region has 17 residues. Germline assignment: CDR1 SEHNR and CDR2 FQNEAQ (reference sequence). Trimming removed 4 bases at V and 5 bases at J, with 18 bases between. The CDR3 DNA reads TGTGCCAGCAGCTGTGGACACTTCGACCAAAATAATTCACCCCTCCACTTT. Amino acids: CASSCGHFDQNNSPLHF.

The chain combines TRBV28 with TRBJ2-5; no clear D. The CDR3 spans 11 residues. CDR1 and CDR2 (germline): MDHEN, SYDVKM. Deletions cut 6 bases from V and 6 bases from J, with 8 bases between. In DNA form, the CDR3 reads TGTGCCAGCAGCTTTCTTAAGACCCAGTACTTC. Its translation is CASSFLKTQYF.

The chain links TRBV20-1 to TRBJ1-2, with D tentatively TRBD1 (5 bases). This CDR3 region has 10 residues. Germline V gene sequence: CDR1 DFQATT, CDR2 SNEGSKA (reference sequence). The CDR3 spells CSAGGSGYTF. Written as DNA, the CDR3 is TGCAGCGCCGGGGGGAGCGGCTACACCTTC.

This chain connects TRBV12-5 to TRBJ1-1; D gene ambiguous. CDR1 is LGHNT, CDR2 FRNRAP, per germline. This CDR3 region has 13 residues. Trimming left V 9 bases short and J 1 base short, with 12 bases between. Written as DNA, the CDR3 is TGTGCTAGCGGAGGAGGTGGGAACACTGAAGCTTTCTTT. It codes for CASGGGGNTEAFF.

V and J are TRBV7-8 and TRBJ2-7; 8 bases line up with TRBD1. This CDR3 comprises 12 residues. V shed 7 bases and J 4 bases; nucleotides not matched to a gene: 3. Germline lookup yields CDR1 SGHVS and CDR2 FQNEAQ. CDR3 sequence: CASNGQGYEQYF. In DNA, the CDR3 is TGTGCCAGCAATGGACAGGGTTACGAGCAGTACTTC.

This clone was seen only a few times. CDR3 DNA sequence: TGTGCCAGCAGCGTAACGACAGGGACAAATAATTCACCCCTCCACTTT. This translates into CASSVTTGTNNSPLHF. The chain employs TRBV9 and TRBJ1-6, with 7 nucleotides matching TRBD1. J was trimmed by 5 bases and V by 1 base; bases with no gene match: 6. The CDR3 is 16 residues long. Germline CDR1 and CDR2: SGDLS and YYNGEE.

This chain uses TRBV6-5 with TRBJ1-5; perhaps TRBD1 as D (5 bases). The V and J ends lost 6 bases and 5 bases respectively, with 17 bases between them. The CDR3 is made up of 15 amino acids. CDR1 MNHEY and CDR2 SVGAGI come from the germline V gene. The CDR3 DNA follows: TGTGCCAGCAGCCCCCGGGGCGGGGAGGATCAGCCCCAGCATTTT. It translates to CASSPRGGEDQPQHF.

This chain connects TRBV7-2 to TRBJ2-7; TRBD1 matches at 7 bases. After removal of 0 bases from V and 4 bases from J, the junction contained 9 bases not matched to a gene. Per germline, CDR1 SGHTA and CDR2 FQGNSA. CDR3 length: 16 residues. Written as DNA, the CDR3 is TGTGCCAGCAGCTTAGCGCCAGGGGGTACCACGTACGAGCAGTACTTC. Its protein product is CASSLAPGGTTYEQYF.

This clone was seen a handful of times. The gene calls are TRBV27 and TRBJ2-1; 7 bases map to TRBD2. The ends lost 11 bases at V and 1 base at J; junction bases unmatched: 11. The germline V gene encodes CDR1 MNHEY and CDR2 SMNVEV (reference sequence). This CDR3 region has 15 residues. In nucleotides, the CDR3 is TGTGCCCCGACCGGGGGGTATCGGTCCTACAATGAGCAGTTCTTC. It encodes CAPTGGYRSYNEQFF.

This sequence joins TRBV11-2 and TRBJ2-4; 7 positions agree with TRBD1. V shed 5 bases, J shed 1 base, and the junction held 2 bases outside the gene matches. This CDR3 comprises 14 residues. The V gene's germline CDR1 is SGHAT and CDR2 FQNNGV. Here the CDR3 reads CASSQQGAKNIQYF. The DNA for the CDR3 is TGTGCCAGCAGCCAACAGGGGGCCAAAAACATTCAGTACTTC.

The DNA of the CDR3 is TGTGCCAGCAGCTCGTCCTTAGGGGTGAACACCGGGGAGCTGTTTTTT. The encoded protein is CASSSSLGVNTGELFF. The rearrangement links TRBV7-9 to TRBJ2-2; TRBD1 is a possible D gene (5 bases). Germline CDR1 is SEHNR and CDR2 is FQNEAQ (reference sequence). Trimming left V 4 bases short and J 1 base short, with 13 bases between. This CDR3 is built from 16 residues.

V and J are TRBV9 and TRBJ1-5, with 7 positions matching TRBD1. This CDR3 has 17 amino acids. The germline V gene has CDR1 SGDLS and CDR2 YYNGEE. The junction had 11 bases not matched to a gene; V was cut back by 4 bases and J by 1 base. As DNA, the CDR3 is TGTGCCAGCAGCCGAGGGACAGAGCCATTAAGCAATCAGCCCCAGCATTTT. This encodes CASSRGTEPLSNQPQHF.

A few counts support this clone. The chain joins TRBV28 to TRBJ2-6; 9 bases agree with TRBD1. Germline CDR1 MDHEN, CDR2 SYDVKM. Germline trimming cut 6 bases from V and 2 bases from J; bases unmatched to any gene: 11. The CDR3 has 18 residues. In DNA, the CDR3 is TGTGCCAGCAGACCCACAGGGGGCGGGGGCACTGGGGCCAACGTCCTGACTTTC. The encoded protein is CASRPTGGGGTGANVLTF.

Note on this clone: A junction end diverges from the germline sequence, so it may reflect a read error. The rearrangement joins TRBV7-8 to TRBJ2-3; no clear D. Looked up from germline, CDR1 is SGHVS and CDR2 is FQNEAQ. CDR3 length: 15 residues. The CDR3 is CASTLALLFTDTQYF. CDR3 DNA: TGTGCCAGCACCTTAGCCCTACTATTCACAGATACGCAGTATTTT.

This clone was picked up a small number of times. Here the CDR3 reads CASRHQGESSPLHF. In DNA, the CDR3 is TGCGCCAGCAGACACCAGGGGGAATCTTCACCCCTCCACTTT. The chain employs TRBV5-1 and TRBJ1-6; 7 nucleotides line up with TRBD1. The J segment lost 9 bases and the V segment lost 5 bases, leaving 8 bases of the junction unmatched. This CDR3 spans 14 amino acids. Germline V gives CDR1 SGHRS, CDR2 YFSETQ.

V and J are TRBV2 and TRBJ2-3, with no clear D. V lost 3 bases and J lost 5, with 15 bases in between. Per germline, CDR1 SNHLY and CDR2 FYNNEI. CDR3 length: 15 amino acids. DNA for the CDR3: TGTGCCAGCAGTGATGATCATGGTTCGGGAGATACGCAGTATTTT. Translated: CASSDDHGSGDTQYF.

The chain uses TRBV6-5 and TRBJ1-2, with 7 bases fitting TRBD1. Trimming removed 6 bases from V and 4 bases from J; junction bases left unmatched: 8. The CDR3 consists of 14 residues. Germline values: CDR1 MNHEY, CDR2 SVGAGI. The CDR3 DNA reads as TGTGCCAGCAGGAGATACAGGGGATCCTATGGCTACACCTTC. This sequence encodes CASRRYRGSYGYTF.

The V and J genes are TRBV28 and TRBJ2-3; TRBD2 aligns across 8 bases. This CDR3 is 17 amino acids long. V was pared by 8 bases and J by 4 bases, with 17 bases of the junction left unmatched. CDR1 and CDR2 (germline): MDHEN, SYDVKM. CDR3 in amino acids: CASWGKSGAGGSDTQYF. CDR3 in DNA: TGTGCCAGCTGGGGCAAATCGGGGGCGGGGGGCTCAGATACGCAGTATTTT.